This TCR beta chain was profiled in a study of cytomegalovirus exposure and HLA in healthy donors. Study conclusions and caveats: CMV serostatus was the sole immune exposure data available.

The primer mix had 60 Vbeta and 13 Jbeta primers. In the original analysis: It was a later analysis that counted roughly 80 million unique TCR beta chains, of which 9 million to 13 million were shared. The repertoire was sequenced with immunoSEQ multiplex PCR; TCRdb's copy has only in-frame clones and lacks some. Clone size and V and J calls were adopted from that table, with D and trimming inferred from the DNA. The sample carries about 210,000 clones, around 90% recorded once. Note on this clone: The antigen remains unidentified.

The sample was PBMCs. The source of this sequence is a boy between 2 and 10 years old in good health and CMV-seronegative.

CDR3 residues: CASSLDRGRGTEAFF. Here the CDR3 DNA reads TGTGCCAGCAGCTTAGACAGGGGAAGAGGAACTGAAGCTTTCTTT. The chain carries TRBV5-4 and TRBJ1-1; 8 bases map to TRBD1. The CDR3 is made up of 15 amino acids. The germline CDR1 and CDR2 sequences are SGHNT and YYREEE (reference sequence). Losses at the gene ends were 2 bases for V and 5 bases for J; bases not matched to a gene: 8.